This T cell receptor (beta chain) derives from a study of cytomegalovirus exposure and HLA in healthy donors. Amplification used 60 Vbeta primers and 13 Jbeta primers. Only in-frame clones appear in the TCRdb table, and some are missing; sequencing was by immunoSEQ multiplex PCR. The sample holds roughly 150,000 clones, roughly 76% seen once. The CDR3 has 16 amino acids. Germline values: CDR1 SGHRS, CDR2 YFSETQ. Unmatched junction bases numbered 6, after V lost 0 bases and J lost 2 bases. Sequencing was performed on PBMCs. The chain couples TRBV5-1 to TRBJ2-3; 7 bases are a match to TRBD1. The TCR comes from a male donor in good health and CMV-seronegative. The CDR3 sequence: CASSLVRDRATDTQYF. The CDR3, as DNA: TGCGCCAGCAGCTTGGTACGGGACAGAGCCACAGATACGCAGTATTTT.